Listed below are T cell receptor beta chains from one sample, sequenced in a study of early T cells in non-severe SARS-CoV-2 infection. TCRdb fed the 5' RACE reads into MiXCR, producing one record per CDR3 protein. In the table there are roughly 54,000 distinct CDR3 sequences, roughly 7.6% of which are singletons. This material consisted of whole blood, taken at baseline. The receptor source for this set is an adult who was a healthcare worker with PCR-confirmed SARS-CoV-2 infection or an uninfected control (not recorded which). Each CDR3 is given with its conserved first and last residue. D genes are given only for firm matches. Where a row states a size, it is once, few, many or the class of an expanded clone; other rows omit it.

>TRBD2|TRBJ2-1|few|TRBV5-1
CASSWRPREDEQFF
TGCGCCAGCAGCTGGCGACCGCGGGAGGATGAGCAGTTCTTC
>NA|TRBJ1-1|NA|TRBV12-3/TRBV12-4
CASSLGRFVEAFF
TGTGCCAGCAGTTTAGGCCGATTCGTTGAAGCTTTCTTT
>NA|TRBJ2-2|many|TRBV5-4
CASSLVGHTGTGELFF
TGTGCCAGCAGCTTGGTCGGACATACGGGTACCGGGGAGCTGTTTTTT
>TRBD1|TRBJ1-4|NA|TRBV28
CASSPDRGTEKLFF
TGTGCCAGCAGTCCGGACAGGGGGACTGAAAAACTGTTTTTT
>TRBD1|TRBJ1-1|many|TRBV12-3/TRBV12-4
CASSFLSGQGADTEAFF
TGTGCCAGCAGTTTCCTTTCGGGACAGGGGGCTGACACTGAAGCTTTCTTT
>NA|TRBJ2-7|many|TRBV4-1
CASSQGHTGTSYEQYF
TGCGCCAGCAGCCAAGGACACACAGGGACCTCCTACGAGCAGTACTTC
>NA|TRBJ2-1|NA|TRBV12-3/TRBV12-4
CASSLAGIWENEQFF
TGTGCCAGCAGTTTAGCGGGTATTTGGGAAAATGAGCAGTTCTTC
>NA|TRBJ1-1|NA|TRBV29-1
CSVDRSSNTEAFF
TGCAGCGTTGATCGGTCCAGCAACACTGAAGCTTTCTTT
>TRBD2|TRBJ2-1|NA|TRBV3-1
CASSQEFMSSGRDDYNEQFF
TGTGCCAGCAGCCAAGAATTTATGTCTAGCGGGAGGGATGACTACAATGAGCAGTTCTTC
>TRBD2|TRBJ2-5|few|TRBV28
CASSTFGELAGMLQETQYF
TGTGCCAGCAGTACCTTCGGAGAACTAGCGGGCATGCTACAAGAGACCCAGTACTTC